Below, 26 T cell receptor beta chains from the same sample are listed, as sequenced in a study of OX40 agonist ivuxolimab in advanced cancers. Assay used: immunoSEQ multiplex PCR; TCRdb lists only in-frame clones, some missing. This table holds roughly 74,000 clones, approximately 95% found once. The sequencing here drew on CD4+ or CD8+ T cells sorted from blood, taken in a trial of the OX40 agonist ivuxolimab. The source is an adult with an advanced solid tumor such as melanoma, head and neck, liver or kidney cancer.

V and J are TRBV28 and TRBJ2-1, with 12 bases lining up with TRBD1. The CDR3 contains 18 residues. CDR1 and CDR2 from the germline V gene are MDHEN and SYDVKM. The trim removed 3 bases at V and 8 bases at J, leaving 14 bases unmatched. CDR3 sequence (DNA): TGTGCCAGCAGTTTTTCCGGGACAGGGGGCTCTGGGGTCGATGAGCAGTTCTTC. This codes for CASSFSGTGGSGVDEQFF.

Points on this clone: Its ends do not fully match the called genes, so a read error is possible. The chain has TRBV28 and TRBJ2-7; tentatively, D is TRBD1 (5 bases). The CDR3 is 14 amino acids. Germline values: CDR1 MDHEN, CDR2 SYDVKM. The CDR3 loop is CASSFSQGSSEQYF. The CDR3 coding sequence is TGTGCCAGCAGTTTCTCCCAGGGATCCTCCGAGCAGTACTTC.

V gene TRBV11-2 combines with J gene TRBJ2-1, with TRBD2 as a possible D gene (5 bases). CDR1 is SGHAT, CDR2 FQNNGV, per germline. The CDR3 length is 15 residues. Trimming stripped 2 bases from V and 9 bases from J, with 17 bases between. The DNA of the CDR3 is TGTGCCAGCAGCTTAAACCGCAGAGGGCTGGCTGAGCAGTTCTTC. Protein product: CASSLNRRGLAEQFF.

This chain joins TRBV21-1 and TRBJ1-4. TRBV21-1 is classified as a pseudogene. The CDR3 contains 15 residues. The CDR3 spells CASSLAGLHNEKLFF. The CDR3 DNA reads TGTGCCAGCAGCCTAGCGGGGCTCCATAATGAAAAACTGTTTTTT.

DNA of the CDR3: TGTGCCAGCAGTTACTCTCCGGGACAGAGCACCGGGGAGCTGTTTTTT. Translating gives CASSYSPGQSTGELFF. V is TRBV6-5 and J is TRBJ2-2; 7 nucleotides match TRBD1. Trimming removed 0 bases from V and 4 bases from J; junction bases left unmatched: 5. This CDR3 region has 16 residues. The germline V gene has CDR1 MNHEY and CDR2 SVGAGI.

The chain links TRBV9 to TRBJ1-2; TRBD1 matches at 7 bases. Germline loops: CDR1 SGDLS, CDR2 YYNGEE. Trimming took 4 bases from V and 4 from J; bases not matched to a gene: 7. The CDR3 extends over 14 amino acids. CDR3: CASSSRQGPYGYTF. The CDR3 coding sequence is TGTGCCAGCAGCTCCCGACAGGGCCCCTATGGCTACACCTTC.

J is TRBJ2-1 and V is TRBV9; D is perhaps TRBD1 (5 bases). The CDR3 length is 15 residues. Germline CDR1 and CDR2: SGDLS and YYNGEE. The V end was cut by 4 bases, the J end by 1 base, with 12 bases between. The CDR3 DNA is TGTGCCAGCAGCCCCTCAGGGATTTCCTACAATGAGCAGTTCTTC. It encodes CASSPSGISYNEQFF.

The rearrangement uses TRBV7-9 and TRBJ1-2; no clear D gene. The V end lost 5 bases, the J end lost 5 bases, and 12 bases lay between the germline ends. Germline CDR1 SEHNR, CDR2 FQNEAQ (reference sequence). The CDR3 consists of 13 residues. The CDR3 bases are TGTGCCAGCAGCGATTCGGAGCTATATGGCTACACCTTC. This gives the protein CASSDSELYGYTF.

V and J are TRBV5-8 and TRBJ2-1; perhaps TRBD1 as D (6 bases). V was clipped by 1 base and J by 7 bases, with 18 bases between them. The germline CDR1 and CDR2 sequences are SGHTS and YDEGEE. The CDR3 extends over 16 amino acids. In DNA, the CDR3 is TGTGCCAGCAGCTTGTACTTGTTGTATCAGGGGAATGAGCAGTTCTTC. Protein sequence: CASSLYLLYQGNEQFF.

The chain employs TRBV28 and TRBJ2-5; possible D gene TRBD1, 5 bases. With 1 base removed from V and 2 bases from J, the gap between germline ends came to 11 bases. CDR3 length: 15 residues. CDR1 and CDR2 (germline): MDHEN, SYDVKM. CDR3 residues: CASSLFGRAQETQYF. In nucleotides, the CDR3 is TGTGCCAGCAGTTTATTTGGCAGGGCTCAAGAGACCCAGTACTTC. The complete variable domain, with remaining parts taken from reference TRBV28 and TRBJ2-5, reads DVKVTQSSRYLVKRTGEKVFLECVQDMDHENMFWYRQDPGLGLRLIYFSYDVKMKEKGDIPEGYSVSREKKERFSLILESASTNQTSMYLCASSLFGRAQETQYFGPGTRLLVL.

The CDR3 DNA sequence: TGTGCCAGCAGCCCGGGGGGAACAGGGGGTGGGTTCGAGCAGTACTTC. Its protein is CASSPGGTGGGFEQYF. The gene calls are TRBV27 and TRBJ2-7; D perhaps matches TRBD1 (8 bases). V lost 6 bases and J 6 bases, leaving 24 bases between the germline ends. This CDR3 has 16 residues. Germline V gives CDR1 MNHEY, CDR2 SMNVEV (reference sequence).

The table lists this clone with a count of one. The CDR3 loop reads CASSEGAGNYGYTF. CDR3 nucleotides: TGTGCCAGCAGTGAAGGAGCAGGGAACTATGGCTACACCTTC. The rearrangement joins TRBV6-1 to TRBJ1-2, with a weak D call TRBD1 (5 bases). CDR1 MNHNS and CDR2 SASEGT come from the germline V gene. This CDR3 region has 14 residues. Trimming removed 1 base from V and 2 bases from J, with 8 bases in between.

The V gene is TRBV2, the J gene TRBJ1-1; 7 bases align to TRBD1. V shed 0 bases, J shed 7 bases, and the junction held 14 bases outside the gene matches. Germline V gives CDR1 SNHLY, CDR2 FYNNEI. This CDR3 has 17 residues. The CDR3 is CASSEAGQRPAPREAFF. In DNA, the CDR3 is TGTGCCAGCAGTGAAGCGGGACAGAGGCCGGCTCCCCGTGAAGCTTTCTTT.

This clone was observed a few times. The J gene is TRBJ1-1, the V gene TRBV29-1, with unresolved D. The CDR3 sequence is 14 residues long. Germline loops: CDR1 SQVTM, CDR2 ANQGSEA. Trimming removed 6 bases from V and 1 base from J, with 15 bases in between. The CDR3 nucleotides read TGCAGCGTCCTAGGTGACGGGGAGAACACTGAAGCTTTCTTT. Its translation: CSVLGDGENTEAFF. Looking up the rest from reference TRBV29-1 and TRBJ1-1 gives the full variable domain: SAVISQKPSRDICQRGTSLTIQCQVDSQVTMMFWYRQQPGQSLTLIATANQGSEATYESGFVIDKFPISRPNLTFSTLTVSNMSPEDSSIYLCSVLGDGENTEAFFGQGTRLTVV.

The chain combines TRBV7-9 with TRBJ2-3, with a tentative D call TRBD2 (6 bases). The CDR3 is made up of 15 amino acids. The germline gives CDR1 SEHNR, CDR2 FQNEAQ (reference sequence). With 3 bases removed from V and 1 base from J, the gap between germline ends came to 11 bases. The CDR3 nucleotides are TGTGCCAGCAGCTTGATTACGGGGGGCACAGATACGCAGTATTTT. This sequence encodes CASSLITGGTDTQYF.

V and J are TRBV11-2 and TRBJ2-5; TRBD1 aligns across 7 bases. TRBJ2-7 explains the end of the DNA better; the J call may be wrong. CDR1 and CDR2 from the germline V gene are SGHAT and FQNNGV. The CDR3 totals 13 residues. The CDR3 DNA sequence: TGTGCCAGCAGCACTCAGGGGGTTGACGAGCAGTACTTC. It is translated as CASSTQGVDEQYF.

V gene TRBV4-3 combines with J gene TRBJ2-2; 12 positions agree with TRBD1. The CDR3 extends over 16 amino acids. With 4 bases clipped from V and 3 bases from J, the junction kept 3 bases outside the gene matches. The germline V gene has CDR1 LGHNA and CDR2 YSLEER. The CDR3 DNA sequence: TGCGCCAGCAGCCGTGGGACAGGGGGCTACACCGGGGAGCTGTTTTTT. Translating it yields CASSRGTGGYTGELFF.

This sequence joins TRBV11-2 and TRBJ1-4; D unresolved. The CDR3 is 12 residues long. From germline, CDR1 is SGHAT and CDR2 FQNNGV. Trimming removed 5 bases at V and 4 bases at J, with 5 bases between. The CDR3 DNA follows: TGTGCCAGCAGCCGGGGTAATGAAAAACTGTTTTTT. This encodes CASSRGNEKLFF.

V gene TRBV5-1 combines with J gene TRBJ2-7, with 7 bases aligning to TRBD1. This CDR3 is built from 15 residues. The V gene's germline CDR1 is SGHRS and CDR2 YFSETQ. J was trimmed by 6 bases and V by 1 base; bases with no gene match: 10. CDR3 loop: CASSLREGAVGEQYF. CDR3 in DNA: TGCGCCAGCAGCTTGCGAGAGGGGGCGGTAGGCGAGCAGTACTTC. Drawing the rest from reference TRBV5-1 and TRBJ2-7, the complete variable domain is KAGVTQTPRYLIKTRGQQVTLSCSPISGHRSVSWYQQTPGQGLQFLFEYFSETQRNKGNFPGRFSGRQFSNSRSEMNVSTLELGDSALYLCASSLREGAVGEQYFGPGTRLTVT.

V and J are TRBV7-9 and TRBJ2-6; 7 bases line up with TRBD1. CDR3 length equals 17 residues. CDR1 and CDR2 (germline): SEHNR, FQNEAQ (reference sequence). Trimming took 5 bases from V and 3 from J; bases not matched to a gene: 10. The CDR3 DNA reads as TGTGCCAGCAGCCACCGGGACAGCTCCCATGGGGCCAACGTCCTGACTTTC. As protein: CASSHRDSSHGANVLTF.

The chain recombines TRBV7-2 with TRBJ2-7; the D is unclear. CDR1 and CDR2 from the germline V gene are SGHTA and FQGNSA. This CDR3 has 16 amino acids. V lost 0 bases and J 4 bases, leaving 16 bases between the germline ends. CDR3 in amino acids: CASSLARLGRWYEQYF. In DNA, the CDR3 is TGTGCCAGCAGCTTAGCGCGACTGGGAAGATGGTACGAGCAGTACTTC. Supplemented by reference TRBV7-2 and TRBJ2-7, the full variable domain reads GAGVSQSPSNKVTEKGKDVELRCDPISGHTALYWYRQSLGQGLEFLIYFQGNSAPDKSGLPSDRFSAERTGGSVSTLTIQRTQQEDSAVYLCASSLARLGRWYEQYFGPGTRLTVT.

Written as DNA, the CDR3 is TGTGCCAGCACCCTGGGGGGTGGCGAGCAGTACTTC. It specifies CASTLGGGEQYF. The V gene is TRBV13, the J gene TRBJ2-7, with D perhaps matching TRBD2 (6 bases). The length of the CDR3 is 12 residues. CDR1 and CDR2 from the germline V gene are PRHDT and FYEKMQ (reference sequence). The V gene lost 7 bases and the J gene lost 6 bases, with 13 bases spanning the gap. Full variable domain (outside the CDR3, taken from reference TRBV13 and TRBJ2-7): AAGVIQSPRHLIKEKRETATLKCYPIPRHDTVYWYQQGPGQDPQFLISFYEKMQSDKGSIPDRFSAQQFSDYHSELNMSSLELGDSALYFCASTLGGGEQYFGPGTRLTVT.

This clone has a handful of counts. V gene TRBV19 combines with J gene TRBJ1-1, with a tentative D call TRBD1 (5 bases). Germline lookup yields CDR1 LNHDA and CDR2 SQIVND (reference sequence). The CDR3 has 14 residues. Trimming removed 7 bases from V and 4 bases from J, with 16 bases in between. This chain's CDR3 is CASTPGARGTEAFF. Written as DNA, the CDR3 is TGTGCCAGTACCCCCGGAGCGAGGGGCACTGAAGCTTTCTTT.

This chain uses TRBV6-1 with TRBJ2-1, with D perhaps TRBD2 (6 bases). The CDR3 contains 16 residues. CDR1 MNHNS and CDR2 SASEGT come from the germline V gene. V was shortened by 3 bases and J by 4 bases, with 16 bases between the two germline ends. The CDR3: CASSDWTIGSYNEQFF. CDR3 in DNA: TGTGCCAGCAGTGACTGGACTATCGGGTCTTACAATGAGCAGTTCTTC.

The rearrangement joins TRBV5-1 to TRBJ2-3, with D perhaps TRBD1 (6 bases). CDR1 SGHRS and CDR2 YFSETQ come from the germline V gene. This CDR3 has 19 amino acids. Deletions cut 1 base from V and 2 bases from J, with 23 bases between. CDR3 coding DNA: TGCGCCAGCAGCTTGAAAGTAACATCATCGACAGGCCACACAGATACGCAGTATTTT. It translates to CASSLKVTSSTGHTDTQYF.

Written as DNA, the CDR3 is TGTGCCAGCAGATCCTGGGGAGGGTCTCAGCCCCAGCATTTT. Translating gives CASRSWGGSQPQHF. The chain combines TRBV5-4 with TRBJ1-5; D remains unclear. This CDR3 is built from 14 residues. The germline V gene has CDR1 SGHNT and CDR2 YYREEE (reference sequence). V was trimmed by 5 bases and J by 6 bases, leaving 15 bases between them.